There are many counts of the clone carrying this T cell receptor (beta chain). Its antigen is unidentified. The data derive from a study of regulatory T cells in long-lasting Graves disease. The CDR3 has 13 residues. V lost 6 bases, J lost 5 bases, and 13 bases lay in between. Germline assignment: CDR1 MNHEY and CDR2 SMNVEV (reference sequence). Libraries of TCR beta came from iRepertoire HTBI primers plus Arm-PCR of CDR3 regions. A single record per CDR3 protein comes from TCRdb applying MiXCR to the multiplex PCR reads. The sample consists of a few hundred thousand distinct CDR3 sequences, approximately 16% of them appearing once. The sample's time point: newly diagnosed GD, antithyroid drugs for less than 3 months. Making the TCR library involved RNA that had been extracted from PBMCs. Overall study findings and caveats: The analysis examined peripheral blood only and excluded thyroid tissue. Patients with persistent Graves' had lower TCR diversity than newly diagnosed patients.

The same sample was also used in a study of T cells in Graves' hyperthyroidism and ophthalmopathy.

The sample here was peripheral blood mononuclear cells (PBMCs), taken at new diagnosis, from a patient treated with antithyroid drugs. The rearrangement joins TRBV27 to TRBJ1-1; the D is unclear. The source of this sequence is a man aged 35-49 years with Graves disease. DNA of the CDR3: TGTGCCAGCAGCTGGAGCCGAGGGACTGAAGCTTTCTTT. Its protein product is CASSWSRGTEAFF.